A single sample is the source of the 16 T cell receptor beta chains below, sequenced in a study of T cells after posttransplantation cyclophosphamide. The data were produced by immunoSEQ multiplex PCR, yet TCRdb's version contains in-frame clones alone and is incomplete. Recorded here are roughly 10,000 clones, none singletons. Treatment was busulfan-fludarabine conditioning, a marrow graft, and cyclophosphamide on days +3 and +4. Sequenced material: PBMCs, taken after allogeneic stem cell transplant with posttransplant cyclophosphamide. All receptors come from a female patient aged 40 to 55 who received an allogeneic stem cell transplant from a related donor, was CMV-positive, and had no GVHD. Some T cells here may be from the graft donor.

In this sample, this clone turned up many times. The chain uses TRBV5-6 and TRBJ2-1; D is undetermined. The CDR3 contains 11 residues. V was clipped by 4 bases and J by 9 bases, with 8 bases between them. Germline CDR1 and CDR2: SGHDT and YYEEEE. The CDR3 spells CASSLRVEQFF. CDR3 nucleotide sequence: TGTGCCAGCAGCCTCCGCGTTGAGCAGTTCTTC. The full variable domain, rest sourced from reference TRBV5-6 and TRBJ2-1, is DAGVTQSPTHLIKTRGQQVTLRCSPKSGHDTVSWYQQALGQGPQFIFQYYEEEERQRGNFPDRFSGHQFPNYSSELNVNALLLGDSALYLCASSLRVEQFFGPGTRLTVL.

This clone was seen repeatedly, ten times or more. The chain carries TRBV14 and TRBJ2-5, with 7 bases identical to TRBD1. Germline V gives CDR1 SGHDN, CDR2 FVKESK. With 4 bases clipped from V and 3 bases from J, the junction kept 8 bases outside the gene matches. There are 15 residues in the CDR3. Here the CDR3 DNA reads TGTGCCAGCAGCCCGATCCCGGGACAGAAAGAGACCCAGTACTTC. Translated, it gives CASSPIPGQKETQYF.

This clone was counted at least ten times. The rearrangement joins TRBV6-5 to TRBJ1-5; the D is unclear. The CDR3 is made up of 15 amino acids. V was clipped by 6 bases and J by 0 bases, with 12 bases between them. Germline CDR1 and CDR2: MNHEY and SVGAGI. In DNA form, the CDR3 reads TGTGCCAGCAGCCAATTCCACAATAGCAATCAGCCCCAGCATTTT. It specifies CASSQFHNSNQPQHF.

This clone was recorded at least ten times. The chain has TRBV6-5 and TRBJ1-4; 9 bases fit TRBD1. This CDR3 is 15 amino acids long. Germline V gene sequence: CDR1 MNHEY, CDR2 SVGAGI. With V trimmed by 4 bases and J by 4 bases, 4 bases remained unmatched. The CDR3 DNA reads TGTGCCAGCAGTTCCACAGGGGGCATTAATGAAAAACTGTTTTTT. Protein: CASSSTGGINEKLFF.

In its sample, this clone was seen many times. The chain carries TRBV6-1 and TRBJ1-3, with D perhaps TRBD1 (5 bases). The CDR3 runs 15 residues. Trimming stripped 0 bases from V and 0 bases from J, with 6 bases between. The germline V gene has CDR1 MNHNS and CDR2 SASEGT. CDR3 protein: CASSEADNSGNTIYF. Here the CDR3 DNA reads TGTGCCAGCAGTGAAGCGGACAACTCTGGAAACACCATATATTTT.

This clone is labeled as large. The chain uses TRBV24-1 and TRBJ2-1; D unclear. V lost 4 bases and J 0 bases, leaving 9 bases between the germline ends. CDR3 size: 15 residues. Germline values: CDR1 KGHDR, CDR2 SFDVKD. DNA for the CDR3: TGTGCCACCAGTGACCACAAGAGCTCCTACAATGAGCAGTTCTTC. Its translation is CATSDHKSSYNEQFF.

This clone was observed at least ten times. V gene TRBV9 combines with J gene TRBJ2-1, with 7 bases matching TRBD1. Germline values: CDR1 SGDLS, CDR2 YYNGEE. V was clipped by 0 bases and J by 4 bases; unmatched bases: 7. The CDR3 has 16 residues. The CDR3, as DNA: TGTGCCAGCAGCGTAGGGACAGGCTTATCTTACAATGAGCAGTTCTTC. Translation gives CASSVGTGLSYNEQFF.

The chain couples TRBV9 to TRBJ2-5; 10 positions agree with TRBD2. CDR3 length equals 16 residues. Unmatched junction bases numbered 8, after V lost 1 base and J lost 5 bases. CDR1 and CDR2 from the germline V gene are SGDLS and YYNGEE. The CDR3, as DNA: TGTGCCAGCAGCGTAACTAGCGGGGAATTAGGGGAGACCCAGTACTTC. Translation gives CASSVTSGELGETQYF. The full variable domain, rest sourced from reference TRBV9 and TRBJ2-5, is DSGVTQTPKHLITATGQRVTLRCSPRSGDLSVYWYQQSLDQGLQFLIQYYNGEERAKGNILERFSAQQFPDLHSELNLSSLELGDSALYFCASSVTSGELGETQYFGPGTRLLVL.

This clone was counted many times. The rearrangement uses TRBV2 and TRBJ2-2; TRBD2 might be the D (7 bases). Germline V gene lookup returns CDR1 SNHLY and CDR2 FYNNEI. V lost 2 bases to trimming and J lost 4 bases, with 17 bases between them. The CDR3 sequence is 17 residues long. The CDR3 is CASSETATGGGTGELFF. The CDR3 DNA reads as TGTGCCAGCAGTGAAACCGCGACGGGGGGCGGCACCGGGGAGCTGTTTTTT.

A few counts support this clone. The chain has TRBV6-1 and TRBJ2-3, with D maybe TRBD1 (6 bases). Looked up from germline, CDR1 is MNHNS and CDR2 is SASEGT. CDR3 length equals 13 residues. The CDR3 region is CARGAGGTDTQYF. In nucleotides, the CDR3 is TGTGCGAGAGGGGCAGGGGGCACAGATACGCAGTATTTT.

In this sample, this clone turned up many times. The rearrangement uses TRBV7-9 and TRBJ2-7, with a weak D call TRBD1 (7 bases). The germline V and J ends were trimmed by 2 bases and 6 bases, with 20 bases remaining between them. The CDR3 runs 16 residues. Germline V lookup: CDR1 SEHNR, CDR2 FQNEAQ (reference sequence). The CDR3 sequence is CASSLPRGQGGLEQYF. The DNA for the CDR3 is TGTGCCAGCAGCTTACCGAGGGGGCAGGGGGGTCTCGAGCAGTACTTC. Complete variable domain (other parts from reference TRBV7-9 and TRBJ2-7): DTGVSQNPRHKITKRGQNVTFRCDPISEHNRLYWYRQTLGQGPEFLTYFQNEAQLEKSRLLSDRFSAERPKGSFSTLEIQRTEQGDSAMYLCASSLPRGQGGLEQYFGPGTRLTVT.

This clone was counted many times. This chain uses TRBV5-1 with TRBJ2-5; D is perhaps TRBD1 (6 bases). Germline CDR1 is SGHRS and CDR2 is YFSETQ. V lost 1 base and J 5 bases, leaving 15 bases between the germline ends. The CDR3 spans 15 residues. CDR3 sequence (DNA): TGCGCCAGCAGCTTGTCGACAGGAGATAGGGAGACCCAGTACTTC. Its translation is CASSLSTGDRETQYF.

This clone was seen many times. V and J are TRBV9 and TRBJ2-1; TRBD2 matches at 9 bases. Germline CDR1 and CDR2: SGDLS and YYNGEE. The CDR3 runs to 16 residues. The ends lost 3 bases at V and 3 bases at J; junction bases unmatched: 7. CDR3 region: CASSAPRGGVYNEQFF. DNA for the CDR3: TGTGCCAGCAGCGCCCCGCGGGGGGGCGTCTACAATGAGCAGTTCTTC. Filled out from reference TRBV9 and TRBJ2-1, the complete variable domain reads DSGVTQTPKHLITATGQRVTLRCSPRSGDLSVYWYQQSLDQGLQFLIQYYNGEERAKGNILERFSAQQFPDLHSELNLSSLELGDSALYFCASSAPRGGVYNEQFFGPGTRLTVL.

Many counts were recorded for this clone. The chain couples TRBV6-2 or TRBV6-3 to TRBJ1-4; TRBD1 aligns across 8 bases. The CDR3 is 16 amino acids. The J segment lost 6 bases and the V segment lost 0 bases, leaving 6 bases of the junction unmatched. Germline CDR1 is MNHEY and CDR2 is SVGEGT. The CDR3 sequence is CASSYSTRGRDEKLFF. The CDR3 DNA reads TGTGCCAGCAGTTACTCGACCAGGGGGCGCGATGAAAAACTGTTTTTT.

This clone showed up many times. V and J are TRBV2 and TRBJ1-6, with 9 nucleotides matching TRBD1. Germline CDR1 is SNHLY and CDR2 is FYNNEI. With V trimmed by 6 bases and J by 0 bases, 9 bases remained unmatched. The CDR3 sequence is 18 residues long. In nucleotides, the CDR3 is TGTGCCAGCAGCTTGGACAGGGGAGCAGGCTCCTATAATTCACCCCTCCACTTT. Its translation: CASSLDRGAGSYNSPLHF.

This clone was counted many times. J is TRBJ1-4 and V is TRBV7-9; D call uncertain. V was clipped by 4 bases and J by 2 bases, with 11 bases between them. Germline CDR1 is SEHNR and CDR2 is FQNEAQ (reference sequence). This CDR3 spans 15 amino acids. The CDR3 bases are TGTGCCAGCAGCTCCTTTATGCGGACTAATGAAAAACTGTTTTTT. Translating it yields CASSSFMRTNEKLFF.